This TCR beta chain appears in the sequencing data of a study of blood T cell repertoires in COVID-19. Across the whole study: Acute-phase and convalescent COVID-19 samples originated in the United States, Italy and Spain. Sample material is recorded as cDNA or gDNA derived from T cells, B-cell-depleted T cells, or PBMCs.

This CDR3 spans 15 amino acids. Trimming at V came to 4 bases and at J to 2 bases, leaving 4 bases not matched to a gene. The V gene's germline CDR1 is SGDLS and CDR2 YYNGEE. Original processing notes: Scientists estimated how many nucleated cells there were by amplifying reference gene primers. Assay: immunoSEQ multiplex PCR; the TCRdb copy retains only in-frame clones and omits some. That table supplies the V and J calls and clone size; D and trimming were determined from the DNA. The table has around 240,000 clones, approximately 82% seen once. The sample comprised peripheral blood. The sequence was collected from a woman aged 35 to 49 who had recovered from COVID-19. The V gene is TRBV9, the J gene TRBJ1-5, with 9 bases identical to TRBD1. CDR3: CASSSGQGRNQPQHF. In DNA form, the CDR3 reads TGTGCCAGCAGCTCGGGACAGGGACGCAATCAGCCCCAGCATTTT.